These T cell receptor beta chains were read from a single sample in a study of T cells in Graves' hyperthyroidism and ophthalmopathy. TCRdb ran MiXCR on the multiplex PCR reads and lists one entry per CDR3 protein. The profile shows more than 650,000 distinct CDR3 sequences, about 14% of them singletons. The specimen sequenced was blood. The source of these receptors is a woman between 18 and 29 years old with Graves' hyperthyroidism. Both conserved end residues are part of each CDR3. Fields, in order: clone size, V gene, J gene, D gene, CDR3 protein, CDR3 DNA. The D gene is left open where the match is weak. Expanded clones are given a class, and other clones once, few, many or no size at all.

many	TRBV27	TRBJ2-1	TRBD2	CASSGPASGRLHEQFF	TGTGCCAGCAGTGGCCCCGCTAGCGGGAGATTGCATGAGCAGTTCTTC
few	TRBV12-3/TRBV12-4	TRBJ2-3	.	CASSLADRGLDTQYF	TGTGCCAGCAGTTTAGCGGACAGAGGTCTCGATACGCAGTATTTT
many	TRBV3-1	TRBJ2-1	TRBD2	CASSQDPTSGYNEQFF	TGTGCCAGCAGCCAAGATCCCACTAGCGGATACAATGAGCAGTTCTTC
many	TRBV20-1	TRBJ1-6	.	CSARTAKNSPLHF	TGCAGTGCTAGGACAGCAAAAAATTCACCCCTCCACTTT
many	TRBV7-9	TRBJ1-1	.	CASSSGSAFF	TGTGCCAGCAGCTCAGGGTCAGCTTTCTTT
.	TRBV20-1	TRBJ2-1	TRBD2	CSAREQAGEYNEQFF	TGCAGTGCTAGGGAACAAGCGGGAGAGTACAATGAGCAGTTCTTC
many	TRBV20-1	TRBJ2-7	TRBD2	CSASRLAGIEPYEQYF	TGCAGTGCCTCTCGACTAGCGGGGATTGAACCCTACGAGCAGTACTTC
many	TRBV11-3	TRBJ2-1	.	CASSKGILGEFF	TGTGCCAGCAGCAAAGGGATCCTCGGGGAGTTCTTC
many	TRBV12-3/TRBV12-4	TRBJ2-7	TRBD2	CASTSLGLAGGKHYEQYF	TGTGCCAGCACCTCCTTGGGGCTAGCGGGAGGAAAACACTACGAGCAGTACTTC
.	TRBV29-1	TRBJ2-3	.	CSAWRSDTQYF	TGCAGCGCTTGGAGATCAGATACGCAGTATTTT
.	TRBV11-2	TRBJ1-3	.	CASSGGGGTIYF	TGTGCCAGCAGTGGGGGGGGGGGCACCATATATTTT
few	TRBV6-1	TRBJ1-1	.	CASNSGGADEAFF	TGTGCCAGCAATTCGGGAGGGGCCGATGAAGCTTTCTTT
many	TRBV11-1	TRBJ1-1	TRBD1	CASSLLQGIVDTEAFF	TGTGCCAGCAGCCTATTACAGGGGATAGTTGACACTGAAGCTTTCTTT
.	TRBV14	TRBJ2-7	TRBD1	CARQTPPGQVANEQYF	TGTGCCAGACAAACCCCGCCGGGACAGGTGGCAAACGAGCAGTACTTC
.	TRBV29-1	TRBJ2-4	TRBD1	CSVGDSKNIQYF	TGCAGCGTTGGGGACAGCAAAAACATTCAGTACTTC
many	TRBV5-5	TRBJ1-2	.	CASSLVLEPSANYGYTF	TGTGCCAGCAGCTTGGTTCTTGAGCCTTCTGCTAACTATGGCTACACCTTC
few	TRBV19	TRBJ2-1	.	CASNPKSGSYNEQFF	TGTGCCAGTAACCCTAAAAGCGGCTCCTACAATGAGCAGTTCTTC
few	TRBV28	TRBJ2-3	TRBD2	CASGLVGLDTQYF	TGTGCCAGCGGACTAGTGGGACTTGATACGCAGTATTTT
.	TRBV30	TRBJ1-1	TRBD1	CAWNAGTAEAFF	TGTGCCTGGAATGCCGGGACAGCGGAAGCTTTCTTT
few	TRBV29-1	TRBJ2-2	.	CSVRTGFGTGELFF	TGCAGCGTCCGGACTGGGTTCGGCACCGGGGAGCTGTTTTTT
many	TRBV18	TRBJ2-7	.	CASSPPWGTYEQYF	TGTGCCAGCTCACCACCGTGGGGGACCTACGAGCAGTACTTC
few	TRBV5-1	TRBJ2-3	TRBD2	CASSLLSGITDTQYF	TGCGCCAGCAGCTTGTTGAGCGGGATCACAGATACGCAGTATTTT
few	TRBV20-1	TRBJ2-5	.	CSASRARKETQYF	TGCAGTGCTTCCAGGGCTAGAAAAGAGACCCAGTACTTC
many	TRBV18	TRBJ2-1	.	CASSPPVDSLHNNEQFF	TGTGCCAGCTCACCCCCGGTGGACAGCCTACACAACAATGAGCAGTTCTTC
.	TRBV28	TRBJ1-2	TRBD1	CASSLGVGGSYGYTF	TGTGCCAGCAGTTTGGGGGTAGGGGGCAGTTATGGCTACACCTTC
once	TRBV7-8	TRBJ1-5	TRBD1	CASSFDLRTGRDSNQPQHF	TGTGCCAGCAGCTTTGACTTACGGACAGGGAGAGATAGCAATCAGCCCCAGCATTTT
many	TRBV6-1	TRBJ2-2	.	CASSLVRDTGELFF	TGTGCCAGCAGTCTTGTCAGGGATACCGGGGAGCTGTTTTTT